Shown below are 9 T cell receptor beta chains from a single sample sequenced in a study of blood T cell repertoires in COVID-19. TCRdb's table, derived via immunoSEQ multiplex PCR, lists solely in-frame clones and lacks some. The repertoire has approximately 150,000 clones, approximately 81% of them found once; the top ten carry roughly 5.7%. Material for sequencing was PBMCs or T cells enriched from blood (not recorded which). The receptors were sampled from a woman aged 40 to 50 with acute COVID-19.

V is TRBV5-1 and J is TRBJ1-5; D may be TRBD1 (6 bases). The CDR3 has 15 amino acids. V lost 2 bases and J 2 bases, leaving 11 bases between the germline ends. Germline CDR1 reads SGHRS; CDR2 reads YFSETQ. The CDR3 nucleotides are TGCGCCAGCAGCTTAACAGGGTCGGGCAATCAGCCCCAGCATTTT. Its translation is CASSLTGSGNQPQHF. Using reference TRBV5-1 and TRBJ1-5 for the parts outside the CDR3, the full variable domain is KAGVTQTPRYLIKTRGQQVTLSCSPISGHRSVSWYQQTPGQGLQFLFEYFSETQRNKGNFPGRFSGRQFSNSRSEMNVSTLELGDSALYLCASSLTGSGNQPQHFGDGTRLSIL.

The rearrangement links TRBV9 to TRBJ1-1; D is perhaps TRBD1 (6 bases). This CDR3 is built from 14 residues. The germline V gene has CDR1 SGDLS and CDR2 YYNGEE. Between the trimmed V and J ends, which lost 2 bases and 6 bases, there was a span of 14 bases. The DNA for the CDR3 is TGTGCCAGCAGCGTCCTCTCCACAGGGTCTGAAGCTTTCTTT. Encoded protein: CASSVLSTGSEAFF.

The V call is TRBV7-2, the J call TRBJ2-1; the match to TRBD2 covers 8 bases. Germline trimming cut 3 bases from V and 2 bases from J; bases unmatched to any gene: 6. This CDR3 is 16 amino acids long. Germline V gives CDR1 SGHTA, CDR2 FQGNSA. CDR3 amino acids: CASSFRRLATYNEQFF. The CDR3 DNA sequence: TGTGCCAGCAGCTTTCGCCGACTAGCGACCTACAATGAGCAGTTCTTC.

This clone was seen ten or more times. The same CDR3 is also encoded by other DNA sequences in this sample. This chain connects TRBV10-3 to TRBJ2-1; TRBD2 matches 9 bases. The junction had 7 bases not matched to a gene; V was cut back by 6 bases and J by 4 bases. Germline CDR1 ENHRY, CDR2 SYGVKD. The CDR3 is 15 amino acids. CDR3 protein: CAISDRGRGYNEQFF. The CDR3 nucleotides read TGTGCCATCAGCGACCGCGGGAGGGGATACAATGAGCAGTTCTTC.

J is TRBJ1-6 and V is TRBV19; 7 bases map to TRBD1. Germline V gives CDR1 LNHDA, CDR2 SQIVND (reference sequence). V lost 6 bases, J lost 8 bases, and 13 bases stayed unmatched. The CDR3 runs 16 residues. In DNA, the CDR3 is TGTGCCAGTAGCGACCTCCCGGGACAGAGAGATTCACCCCTCCACTTT. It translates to CASSDLPGQRDSPLHF.

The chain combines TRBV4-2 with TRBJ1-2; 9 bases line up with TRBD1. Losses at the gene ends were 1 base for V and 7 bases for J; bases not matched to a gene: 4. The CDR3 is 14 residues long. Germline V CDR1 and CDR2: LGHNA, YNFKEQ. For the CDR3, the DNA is TGTGCCAGCAGCCAAGCGGGGGACAGGGCTGGCTACACCTTC. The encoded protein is CASSQAGDRAGYTF.

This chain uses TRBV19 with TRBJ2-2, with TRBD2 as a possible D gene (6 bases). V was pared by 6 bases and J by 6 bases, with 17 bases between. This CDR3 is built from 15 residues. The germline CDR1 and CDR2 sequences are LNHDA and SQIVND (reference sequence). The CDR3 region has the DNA TGTGCCAGTAGAGGAGGGATAGTTGGCGCCGGGGAGCTGTTTTTT. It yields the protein CASRGGIVGAGELFF.

CDR3 coding DNA: TGTGCCAGCAGCCCCCTAGCGAACACCGGGGAGCTGTTTTTT. Residues: CASSPLANTGELFF. The rearrangement joins TRBV14 to TRBJ2-2; D is undetermined. The CDR3 sequence is 14 residues long. The V gene's germline CDR1 is SGHDN and CDR2 FVKESK. V shed 4 bases and J shed 0 bases, with 6 bases lying between them.

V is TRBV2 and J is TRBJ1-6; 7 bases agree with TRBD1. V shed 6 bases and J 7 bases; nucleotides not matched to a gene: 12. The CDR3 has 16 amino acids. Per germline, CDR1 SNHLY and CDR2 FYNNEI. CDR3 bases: TGTGCCAGCAGCCAATTTACAGGGGTGACGAATTCACCCCTCCACTTT. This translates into CASSQFTGVTNSPLHF. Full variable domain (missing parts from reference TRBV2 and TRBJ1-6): EPEVTQTPSHQVTQMGQEVILRCVPISNHLYFYWYRQILGQKVEFLVSFYNNEISEKSEIFDDQFSVERPDGSNFTLKIRSTKLEDSAMYFCASSQFTGVTNSPLHFGNGTRLTVT.